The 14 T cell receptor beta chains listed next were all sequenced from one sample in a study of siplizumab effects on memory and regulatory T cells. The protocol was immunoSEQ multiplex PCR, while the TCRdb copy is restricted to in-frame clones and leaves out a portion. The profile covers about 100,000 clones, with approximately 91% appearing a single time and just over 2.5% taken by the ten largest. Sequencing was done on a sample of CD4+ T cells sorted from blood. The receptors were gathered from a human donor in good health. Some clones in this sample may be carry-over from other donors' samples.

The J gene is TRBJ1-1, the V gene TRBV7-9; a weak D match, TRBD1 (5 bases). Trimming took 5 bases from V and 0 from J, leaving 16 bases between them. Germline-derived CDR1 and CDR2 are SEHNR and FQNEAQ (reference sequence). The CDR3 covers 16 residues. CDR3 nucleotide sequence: TGTGCCAGCAGCCCTAAAACGGGACGGTTGAACACTGAAGCTTTCTTT. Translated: CASSPKTGRLNTEAFF. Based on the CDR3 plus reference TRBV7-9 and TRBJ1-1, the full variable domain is DTGVSQNPRHKITKRGQNVTFRCDPISEHNRLYWYRQTLGQGPEFLTYFQNEAQLEKSRLLSDRFSAERPKGSFSTLEIQRTEQGDSAMYLCASSPKTGRLNTEAFFGQGTRLTVV.

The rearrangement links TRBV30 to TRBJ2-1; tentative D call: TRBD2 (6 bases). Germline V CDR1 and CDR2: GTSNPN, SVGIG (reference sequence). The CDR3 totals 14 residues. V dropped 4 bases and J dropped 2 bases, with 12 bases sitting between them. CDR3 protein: CAWNWDSTYNEQFF. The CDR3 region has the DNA TGTGCCTGGAATTGGGACTCGACCTACAATGAGCAGTTCTTC. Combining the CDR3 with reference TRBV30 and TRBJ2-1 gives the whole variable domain SQTIHQWPATLVQPVGSPLSLECTVEGTSNPNLYWYRQAAGRGLQLLFYSVGIGQISSEVPQNLSASRPQDRQFILSSKKLLLSDSGFYLCAWNWDSTYNEQFFGPGTRLTVL.

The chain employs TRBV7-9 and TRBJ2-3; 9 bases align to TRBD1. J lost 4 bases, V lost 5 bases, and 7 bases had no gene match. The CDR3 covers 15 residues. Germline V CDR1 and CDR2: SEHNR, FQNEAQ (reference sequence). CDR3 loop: CASSPTGGLADTQYF. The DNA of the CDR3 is TGTGCCAGCAGCCCGACAGGGGGATTAGCAGATACGCAGTATTTT. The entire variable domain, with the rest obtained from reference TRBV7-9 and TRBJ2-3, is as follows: DTGVSQNPRHKITKRGQNVTFRCDPISEHNRLYWYRQTLGQGPEFLTYFQNEAQLEKSRLLSDRFSAERPKGSFSTLEIQRTEQGDSAMYLCASSPTGGLADTQYFGPGTRLTVL.

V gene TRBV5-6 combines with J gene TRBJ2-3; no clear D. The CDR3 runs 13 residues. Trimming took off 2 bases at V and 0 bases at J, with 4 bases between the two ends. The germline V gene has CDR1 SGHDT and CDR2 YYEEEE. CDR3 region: CASSFASTDTQYF. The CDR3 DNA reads TGTGCCAGCAGCTTTGCTAGCACAGATACGCAGTATTTT. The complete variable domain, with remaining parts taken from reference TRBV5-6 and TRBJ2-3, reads DAGVTQSPTHLIKTRGQQVTLRCSPKSGHDTVSWYQQALGQGPQFIFQYYEEEERQRGNFPDRFSGHQFPNYSSELNVNALLLGDSALYLCASSFASTDTQYFGPGTRLTVL.

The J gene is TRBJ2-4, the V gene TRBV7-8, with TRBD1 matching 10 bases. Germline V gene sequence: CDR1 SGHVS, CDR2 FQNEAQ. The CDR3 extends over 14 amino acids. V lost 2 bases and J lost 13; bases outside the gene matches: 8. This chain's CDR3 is CASSLPGQGTKQYF. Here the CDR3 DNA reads TGTGCCAGCAGCTTACCGGGACAGGGGACGAAACAGTACTTC.

CDR3 amino acids: CASQSGPGIYEQYF. The CDR3 nucleotides read TGTGCCAGCCAGTCCGGGCCAGGGATATACGAGCAGTACTTC. The V and J genes are TRBV7-3 and TRBJ2-7, with D perhaps matching TRBD1 (5 bases). Germline V CDR1 and CDR2: SGHTA, FQGTGA. This CDR3 has 14 residues. V lost 8 bases and J 4 bases, leaving 18 bases between the germline ends.

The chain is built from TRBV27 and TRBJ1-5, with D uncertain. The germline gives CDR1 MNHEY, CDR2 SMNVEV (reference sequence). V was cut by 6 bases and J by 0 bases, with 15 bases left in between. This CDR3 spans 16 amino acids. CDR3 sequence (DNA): TGTGCCAGCAGGCCCTTTGGCAGATATAGCAATCAGCCCCAGCATTTT. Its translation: CASRPFGRYSNQPQHF.

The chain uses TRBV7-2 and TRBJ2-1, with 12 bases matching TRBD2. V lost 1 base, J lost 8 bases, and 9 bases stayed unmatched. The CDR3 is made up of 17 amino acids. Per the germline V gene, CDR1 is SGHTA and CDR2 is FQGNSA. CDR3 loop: CASSLVPLTSGSHEQFF. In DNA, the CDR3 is TGTGCCAGCAGCTTAGTGCCTCTGACTAGCGGGAGCCATGAGCAGTTCTTC. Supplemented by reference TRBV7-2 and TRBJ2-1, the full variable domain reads GAGVSQSPSNKVTEKGKDVELRCDPISGHTALYWYRQSLGQGLEFLIYFQGNSAPDKSGLPSDRFSAERTGGSVSTLTIQRTQQEDSAVYLCASSLVPLTSGSHEQFFGPGTRLTVL.

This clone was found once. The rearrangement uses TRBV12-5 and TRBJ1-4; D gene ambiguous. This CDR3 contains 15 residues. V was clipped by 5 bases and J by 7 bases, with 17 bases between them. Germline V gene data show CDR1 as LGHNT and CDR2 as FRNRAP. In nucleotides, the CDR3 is TGTGCTAGTGGTAAGGCGGGCCGCAGAGGTGAAAAACTGTTTTTT. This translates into CASGKAGRRGEKLFF.

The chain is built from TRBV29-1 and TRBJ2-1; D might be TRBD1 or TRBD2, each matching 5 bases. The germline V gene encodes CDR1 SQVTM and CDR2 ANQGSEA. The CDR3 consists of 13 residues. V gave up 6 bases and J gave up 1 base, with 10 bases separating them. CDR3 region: CSVRDRSYNEQFF. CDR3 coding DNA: TGCAGCGTCCGGGACCGTTCCTACAATGAGCAGTTCTTC.

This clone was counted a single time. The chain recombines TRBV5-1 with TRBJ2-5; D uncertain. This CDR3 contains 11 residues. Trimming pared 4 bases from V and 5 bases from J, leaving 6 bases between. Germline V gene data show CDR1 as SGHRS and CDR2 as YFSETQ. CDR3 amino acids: CASSASETQYF. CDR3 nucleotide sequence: TGCGCCAGCAGCGCGAGTGAGACCCAGTACTTC.

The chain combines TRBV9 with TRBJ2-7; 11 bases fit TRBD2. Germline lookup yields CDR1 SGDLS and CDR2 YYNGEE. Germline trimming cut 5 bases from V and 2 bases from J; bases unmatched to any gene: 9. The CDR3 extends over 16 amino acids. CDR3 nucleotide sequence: TGTGCCAGCAGTTTAACTAGCGGGAGTAGGGCCTACGAGCAGTACTTC. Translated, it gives CASSLTSGSRAYEQYF.

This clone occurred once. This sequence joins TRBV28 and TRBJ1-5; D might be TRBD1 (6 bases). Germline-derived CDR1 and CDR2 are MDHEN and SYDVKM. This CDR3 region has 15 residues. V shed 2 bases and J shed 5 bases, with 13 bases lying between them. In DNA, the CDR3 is TGTGCCAGCAGTTTAGCAGGGGCTACAGATCAGCCCCAGCATTTT. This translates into CASSLAGATDQPQHF. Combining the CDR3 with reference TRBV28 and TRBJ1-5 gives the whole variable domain DVKVTQSSRYLVKRTGEKVFLECVQDMDHENMFWYRQDPGLGLRLIYFSYDVKMKEKGDIPEGYSVSREKKERFSLILESASTNQTSMYLCASSLAGATDQPQHFGDGTRLSIL.

CDR3 DNA sequence: TGTGCCAGTAGCCTGGACAGAATGATCTATGGCTACACCTTC. This gives the protein CASSLDRMIYGYTF. This sequence joins TRBV19 and TRBJ1-2, with D possibly being TRBD1 (6 bases). The CDR3 spans 14 residues. The V gene's germline CDR1 is LNHDA and CDR2 SQIVND (reference sequence). V lost 6 bases and J 4 bases, leaving 15 bases between the germline ends.